The 31 T cell receptor beta chains in this list originate from one sample, sequenced in a study of monozygotic twins with inflammatory bowel disease. TCRdb reanalyzed the 5' RACE reads and collapses them to one entry per CDR3 protein, without DNA. In all, the sample yields fewer than 450,000 distinct CDR3 sequences. What was sequenced was blood. These receptor sequences come from a human donor with ulcerative colitis or Crohn's disease, or a healthy co-twin of an affected twin (not recorded which).

The chain uses TRBV5-1 and TRBJ2-5; there is no DNA to check the TCRdb D call of TRBD1. The CDR3 is 15 amino acids. Germline CDR1 SGHRS, CDR2 YFSETQ. CDR3 residues: CASSLFGGSEETQYF.

This chain connects TRBV29-1 to TRBJ2-1; TCRdb names TRBD1, which stays unverified in the absence of DNA. The germline V gene has CDR1 SQVTM and CDR2 ANQGSEA. There are 16 residues in the CDR3. The CDR3 loop reads CSVETFNRGWVDEQFF.

The chain carries TRBV24-1 and TRBJ2-1; TCRdb names TRBD1, which stays unverified in the absence of DNA. Germline V gives CDR1 KGHDR, CDR2 SFDVKD. The CDR3 loop spans 13 amino acids. CDR3 sequence reads: CATSGGGPNEQFF.

This chain links TRBV6-1 with TRBJ2-7; TCRdb selects TRBD1, and the lack of DNA leaves this call unchecked. In germline, CDR1 is MNHNS, CDR2 SASEGT. CDR3 size: 17 residues. The CDR3 sequence: CASSPIEGGGHSYEQYF.

J is TRBJ1-4 and V is TRBV7-3; TCRdb proposes TRBD1, but this gene call is untestable without DNA. This CDR3 region has 15 residues. Germline V CDR1 and CDR2: SGHTA, FQGTGA. The CDR3 loop reads CASSSRDRWNEKLFF. The full variable domain, its missing parts supplied by reference TRBV7-3 and TRBJ1-4, is GAGVSQTPSNKVTEKGKYVELRCDPISGHTALYWYRQSLGQGPEFLIYFQGTGAADDSGLPNDRFFAVRPEGSVSTLKIQRTERGDSAVYLCASSSRDRWNEKLFFGSGTQLSVL.

The chain is built from TRBV4-3 and TRBJ1-1; the D call of TRBD1 rests on TCRdb alone, since no DNA is present to check it. Germline lookup yields CDR1 LGHNA and CDR2 YSLEER. The length of the CDR3 is 15 residues. The chain's CDR3 is CASSQPKTGNTEAFF.

The rearrangement links TRBV24-1 to TRBJ2-2; TCRdb lists TRBD1, though no DNA is available to test this call. Germline CDR1 reads KGHDR; CDR2 reads SFDVKD. The CDR3 sequence is 17 residues long. The CDR3 sequence: CATSDHDRGHLGGELFF.

The chain recombines TRBV5-1 with TRBJ2-2; absent DNA, TCRdb's TRBD1 call cannot be checked. CDR1 is SGHRS, CDR2 YFSETQ, per germline. The CDR3 has 17 amino acids. The CDR3 here is CASSLEGTQSNTGELFF.

The V gene is TRBV12-3 or TRBV12-4, the J gene TRBJ2-7; there is no DNA to check the TCRdb D call of TRBD1. The CDR3 runs to 16 residues. Here the CDR3 reads CASSLYQGQGSHEQYF.

The V call is TRBV20-1, the J call TRBJ2-5; TCRdb gives TRBD2 as the D gene, but with no DNA this cannot be confirmed. The CDR3 extends over 15 amino acids. The germline CDR1 and CDR2 sequences are DFQATT and SNEGSKA (reference sequence). CDR3 amino acids: CSANGAGGPQETQYF.

The chain employs TRBV4-1 and TRBJ2-3; TCRdb designates TRBD2, a call that cannot be tested without DNA. The CDR3 runs 19 residues. The germline V gene encodes CDR1 MGHRA and CDR2 YSYEKL. The CDR3 reads CASSQSSGGAGITGDTQYF.

V and J are TRBV4-1 and TRBJ2-7. In germline, CDR1 is MGHRA, CDR2 YSYEKL. The CDR3 loop spans 14 amino acids. CDR3 sequence: CASSPYGRSYEQYF.

This chain links TRBV5-6 with TRBJ2-7; the D call from TCRdb, TRBD2, cannot be confirmed without DNA. The CDR3 totals 17 residues. CDR1 is SGHDT, CDR2 YYEEEE, per germline. The CDR3 protein is CASSPTGTSGASYEQYF.

The rearrangement links TRBV12-3 or TRBV12-4 to TRBJ1-2; without DNA, the TCRdb call of TRBD1 cannot be checked. CDR3 length equals 15 residues. CDR3 region: CASSHETGYSYGYTF.

This rearrangement joins TRBV20-1 to TRBJ2-5. This CDR3 contains 16 residues. Germline-derived CDR1 and CDR2 are DFQATT and SNEGSKA (reference sequence). The CDR3 spells CSAVRTRWSYQETQYF.

The chain combines TRBV4-3 with TRBJ1-4; TCRdb's assignment of TRBD1 cannot be checked, as there is no DNA. The CDR3 totals 16 residues. Germline values: CDR1 LGHNA, CDR2 YSLEER. CDR3: CASSIWGPPSNEKLFF.

This chain uses TRBV18 with TRBJ1-1. CDR1 and CDR2 from the germline V gene are KGHSH and LQKENI. This CDR3 is 15 amino acids long. CDR3 sequence: CASSPPGLINTEAFF.

This chain uses TRBV4-1 with TRBJ2-1; TCRdb's assignment of TRBD1 cannot be checked, as there is no DNA. CDR1 is MGHRA and CDR2 is YSYEKL in the germline V gene. The CDR3 has 14 residues. CDR3 amino acids: CASSLLGLGNEQFF.

The J gene is TRBJ2-6, the V gene TRBV25-1. Germline CDR1 is MGHDK and CDR2 is SYGVNS. CDR3 length: 13 amino acids. This chain's CDR3 is CASSEAGANVLTF.

The chain is built from TRBV6-4 and TRBJ1-2; without DNA, the TCRdb call of TRBD1 cannot be checked. The CDR3 length is 15 residues. Germline assignment: CDR1 MRHNA and CDR2 SNTAGT. The CDR3 protein is CASSDSGQGAYGYTF.

The chain couples TRBV7-2 to TRBJ2-7; TCRdb's D call of TRBD2 is untestable without DNA. The CDR3 has 15 amino acids. Germline assignment: CDR1 SGHTA and CDR2 FQGNSA. The CDR3 protein is CASRSSSGGAYEQYF. Supplemented by reference TRBV7-2 and TRBJ2-7, the full variable domain reads GAGVSQSPSNKVTEKGKDVELRCDPISGHTALYWYRQSLGQGLEFLIYFQGNSAPDKSGLPSDRFSAERTGGSVSTLTIQRTQQEDSAVYLCASRSSSGGAYEQYFGPGTRLTVT.

The chain is built from TRBV11-3 and TRBJ2-1; no DNA is available, so the TRBD2 call from TCRdb remains unchecked. This CDR3 has 17 residues. From germline, CDR1 is SGHNT and CDR2 YENEEA. This CDR3 reads CASSLGAVAGGNDEQFF.

CDR3 protein: CATSNTGTGYPANTGELFF. J is TRBJ2-2 and V is TRBV24-1; there is no DNA to check the TCRdb D call of TRBD1. The CDR3 is made up of 19 amino acids. CDR1 is KGHDR, CDR2 SFDVKD, per germline.

The rearrangement uses TRBV5-5 and TRBJ2-7. Germline-derived CDR1 and CDR2 are SGHKS and YYEKEE (reference sequence). The CDR3 has 14 amino acids. CDR3: CASSLGVNPYEQYF.

This chain uses TRBV18 with TRBJ1-4. The CDR3 runs to 14 residues. Germline V gene sequence: CDR1 KGHSH, CDR2 LQKENI. The CDR3 region is CASSPQSANEKLFF.

The CDR3 sequence: CASSLGQGNNYGYTF. The J gene is TRBJ1-2, the V gene TRBV7-9; the D gene TCRdb calls, TRBD1, cannot be checked with no DNA. This CDR3 has 15 residues. Looked up from germline, CDR1 is SEHNR and CDR2 is FQNEAQ (reference sequence).

The gene calls are TRBV14 and TRBJ2-2. The germline V gene encodes CDR1 SGHDN and CDR2 FVKESK. This CDR3 is 14 amino acids long. CDR3 loop: CASSQELATGELFF.

The chain combines TRBV5-1 with TRBJ2-1; the TCRdb D gene call, TRBD1, has no DNA to confirm it. Germline assignment: CDR1 SGHRS and CDR2 YFSETQ. The CDR3 is 14 residues long. The CDR3 loop is CASSYLPGGNEQFF. The full variable domain, rest sourced from reference TRBV5-1 and TRBJ2-1, is KAGVTQTPRYLIKTRGQQVTLSCSPISGHRSVSWYQQTPGQGLQFLFEYFSETQRNKGNFPGRFSGRQFSNSRSEMNVSTLELGDSALYLCASSYLPGGNEQFFGPGTRLTVL.

The chain couples TRBV4-3 to TRBJ2-6. CDR3 length: 13 amino acids. Germline V gene sequence: CDR1 LGHNA, CDR2 YSLEER. The CDR3 protein is CASRSSGANVLTF.

This chain links TRBV29-1 with TRBJ2-2; TCRdb indicates TRBD2, and absent DNA this call remains unverified. The CDR3 covers 15 residues. Germline V CDR1 and CDR2: SQVTM, ANQGSEA. The CDR3 region is CSVYGLAGRTGELFF.

The chain combines TRBV12-3 or TRBV12-4 with TRBJ2-5. CDR3 size: 13 residues. The CDR3 here is CASSGGDQETQYF.